What follows are 5 T cell receptor beta chains derived from one specimen sequenced in a study of T cell changes during pregnancy in multiple sclerosis. Sequencing used immunoSEQ multiplex PCR; TCRdb keeps in-frame clones, though not all of them. Here the sample spans under 75,000 clones, 80% to 95% being singletons. Source: CD4+ T cells from peripheral blood mononuclear cells, taken after pregnancy. These receptors came from a female donor with multiple sclerosis, enrolled in a pregnancy study.

The gene calls are TRBV7-9 and TRBJ1-4; TRBD1 is a possible D gene (5 bases). From germline, CDR1 is SEHNR and CDR2 FQNEAQ (reference sequence). Trimming cost V 5 bases and J 4 bases, with 14 bases left between them. There are 15 residues in the CDR3. CDR3 nucleotides: TGTGCCAGCAGCACCCGCGGGACGGGTAATGAAAAACTGTTTTTT. It is translated as CASSTRGTGNEKLFF.

The gene calls are TRBV28 and TRBJ2-1; 9 nucleotides agree with TRBD2. The CDR3 consists of 15 residues. The trim removed 3 bases at V and 4 bases at J, leaving 4 bases unmatched. Germline V CDR1 and CDR2: MDHEN, SYDVKM. The CDR3 DNA sequence: TGTGCCAGCAGTTTCGCTAGCGGGGTATACAATGAGCAGTTCTTC. Translation gives CASSFASGVYNEQFF. Filled out from reference TRBV28 and TRBJ2-1, the complete variable domain reads DVKVTQSSRYLVKRTGEKVFLECVQDMDHENMFWYRQDPGLGLRLIYFSYDVKMKEKGDIPEGYSVSREKKERFSLILESASTNQTSMYLCASSFASGVYNEQFFGPGTRLTVL.

The V gene is TRBV6-4, the J gene TRBJ2-7; 7 nucleotides align to TRBD1. This CDR3 has 17 residues. Germline CDR1 reads MRHNA; CDR2 reads SNTAGT. V trimming: 9 bases; J trimming: 2 bases; junction bases outside the gene matches: 19. CDR3 sequence (DNA): TGTGCCAGGGGTATCCCCCCCAGACAGGGCCACCCCTACGAGCAGTACTTC. It yields the protein CARGIPPRQGHPYEQYF.

This clone was detected ten times or more. The gene calls are TRBV2 and TRBJ1-1; D is uncertain. V lost 6 bases and J 8 bases, leaving 13 bases between the germline ends. CDR3 size: 12 residues. Germline CDR1 SNHLY, CDR2 FYNNEI. CDR3 sequence (DNA): TGTGCCAGCAGAGCTGAGGTGGTAGAAGCTTTCTTT. Translating it yields CASRAEVVEAFF.

V gene TRBV5-1 combines with J gene TRBJ2-3; D is ambiguous. CDR1 SGHRS and CDR2 YFSETQ come from the germline V gene. Trimming took 0 bases from V and 5 from J, leaving 19 bases between them. The CDR3 is 17 amino acids. The CDR3 nucleotides are TGCGCCAGCAGCTTGGCCCAGGCAGGCACCGTCTTAGATACGCAGTATTTT. Encoded protein: CASSLAQAGTVLDTQYF.